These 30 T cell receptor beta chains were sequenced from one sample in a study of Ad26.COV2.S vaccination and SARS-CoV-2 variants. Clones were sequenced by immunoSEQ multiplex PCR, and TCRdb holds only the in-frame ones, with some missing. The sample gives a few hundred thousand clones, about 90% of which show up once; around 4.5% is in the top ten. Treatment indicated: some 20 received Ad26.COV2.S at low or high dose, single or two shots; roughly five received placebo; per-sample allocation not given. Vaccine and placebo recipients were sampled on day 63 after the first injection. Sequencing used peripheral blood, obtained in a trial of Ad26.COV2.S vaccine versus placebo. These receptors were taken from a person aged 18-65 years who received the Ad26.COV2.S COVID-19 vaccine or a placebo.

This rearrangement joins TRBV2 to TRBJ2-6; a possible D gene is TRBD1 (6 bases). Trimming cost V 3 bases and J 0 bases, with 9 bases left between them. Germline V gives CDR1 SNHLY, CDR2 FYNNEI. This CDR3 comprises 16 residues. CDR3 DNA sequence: TGTGCCAGCAGTGAGGACAGCCGCTCTGGGGCCAACGTCCTGACTTTC. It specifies CASSEDSRSGANVLTF.

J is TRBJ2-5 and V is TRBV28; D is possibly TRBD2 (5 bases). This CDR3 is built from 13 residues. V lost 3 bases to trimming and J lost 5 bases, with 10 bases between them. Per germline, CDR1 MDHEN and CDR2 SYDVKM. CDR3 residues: CASSFHKRETQYF. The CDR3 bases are TGTGCCAGCAGTTTCCACAAGCGGGAGACCCAGTACTTC. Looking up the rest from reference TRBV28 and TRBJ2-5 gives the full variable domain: DVKVTQSSRYLVKRTGEKVFLECVQDMDHENMFWYRQDPGLGLRLIYFSYDVKMKEKGDIPEGYSVSREKKERFSLILESASTNQTSMYLCASSFHKRETQYFGPGTRLLVL.

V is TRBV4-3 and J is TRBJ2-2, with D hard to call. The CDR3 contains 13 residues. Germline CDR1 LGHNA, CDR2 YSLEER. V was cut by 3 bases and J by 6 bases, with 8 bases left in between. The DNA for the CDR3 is TGCGCCAGCAGCCAGGGTCCCCCCGGGGAGCTGTTTTTT. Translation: CASSQGPPGELFF.

The CDR3 loop reads CASSQDLVGVGYTF. CDR3 DNA sequence: TGTGCCAGCAGCCAAGATTTAGTAGGGGTGGGCTACACCTTC. This rearrangement joins TRBV4-2 to TRBJ1-2; weak D call: TRBD1 (5 bases). Trimming stripped 0 bases from V and 8 bases from J, with 13 bases between. The V gene's germline CDR1 is LGHNA and CDR2 YNFKEQ. The CDR3 length is 14 residues.

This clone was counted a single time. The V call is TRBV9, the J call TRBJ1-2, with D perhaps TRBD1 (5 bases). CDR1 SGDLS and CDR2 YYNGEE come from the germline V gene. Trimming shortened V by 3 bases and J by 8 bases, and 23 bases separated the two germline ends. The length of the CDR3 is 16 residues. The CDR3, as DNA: TGTGCCAGCAGCGAGGGTTCAGGAGGGGCCCTATCGGGCTACACCTTC. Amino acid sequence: CASSEGSGGALSGYTF.

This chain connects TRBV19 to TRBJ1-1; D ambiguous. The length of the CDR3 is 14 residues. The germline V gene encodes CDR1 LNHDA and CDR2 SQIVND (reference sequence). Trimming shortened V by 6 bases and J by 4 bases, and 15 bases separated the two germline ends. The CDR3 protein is CASRSRAWATEAFF. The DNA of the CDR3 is TGTGCCAGTAGGTCCCGGGCCTGGGCCACTGAAGCTTTCTTT.

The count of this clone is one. The CDR3 nucleotides read TGTGCCAGCAGTTACGTCGGATCCGGGGAGCAGTTCTTC. Translation gives CASSYVGSGEQFF. The rearrangement uses TRBV6-2 or TRBV6-3 and TRBJ2-1, with unresolved D. Germline CDR1 and CDR2: MNHEY and SVGEGT. Trimming cost V 2 bases and J 10 bases, with 12 bases left between them. The CDR3 loop spans 13 amino acids.

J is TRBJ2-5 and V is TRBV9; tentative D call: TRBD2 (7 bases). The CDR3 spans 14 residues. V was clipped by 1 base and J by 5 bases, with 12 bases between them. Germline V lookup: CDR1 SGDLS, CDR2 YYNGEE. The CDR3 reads CASSVSGGEETQYF. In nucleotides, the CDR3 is TGTGCCAGCAGCGTATCGGGGGGCGAGGAGACCCAGTACTTC. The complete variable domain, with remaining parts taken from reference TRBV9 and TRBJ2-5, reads DSGVTQTPKHLITATGQRVTLRCSPRSGDLSVYWYQQSLDQGLQFLIQYYNGEERAKGNILERFSAQQFPDLHSELNLSSLELGDSALYFCASSVSGGEETQYFGPGTRLLVL.

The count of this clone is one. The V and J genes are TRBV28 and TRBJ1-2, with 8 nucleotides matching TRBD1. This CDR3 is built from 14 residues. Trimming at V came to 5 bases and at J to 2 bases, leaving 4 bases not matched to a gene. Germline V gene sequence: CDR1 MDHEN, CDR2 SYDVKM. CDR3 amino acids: CASSKAGGNYGYTF. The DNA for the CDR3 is TGTGCCAGCAGTAAAGCAGGGGGCAACTATGGCTACACCTTC.

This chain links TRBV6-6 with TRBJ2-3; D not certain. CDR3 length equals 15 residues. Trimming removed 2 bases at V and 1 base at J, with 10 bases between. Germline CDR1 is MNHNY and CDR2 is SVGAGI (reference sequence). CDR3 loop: CASSYRSAGTDTQYF. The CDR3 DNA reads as TGTGCCAGCAGTTACCGCTCGGCTGGCACAGATACGCAGTATTTT.

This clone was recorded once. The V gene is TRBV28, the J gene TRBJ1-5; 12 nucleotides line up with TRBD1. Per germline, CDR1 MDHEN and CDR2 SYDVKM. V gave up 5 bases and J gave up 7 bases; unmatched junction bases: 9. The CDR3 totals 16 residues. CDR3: CASSTPGQGAGQPQHF. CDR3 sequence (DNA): TGTGCCAGCAGTACACCGGGACAGGGGGCAGGACAGCCCCAGCATTTT.

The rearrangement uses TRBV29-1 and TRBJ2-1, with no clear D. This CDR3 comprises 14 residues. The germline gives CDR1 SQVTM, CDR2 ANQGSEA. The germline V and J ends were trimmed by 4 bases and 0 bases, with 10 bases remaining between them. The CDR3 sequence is CSVGSRGSYNEQFF. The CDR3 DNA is TGCAGCGTTGGCTCTAGAGGCTCCTACAATGAGCAGTTCTTC.

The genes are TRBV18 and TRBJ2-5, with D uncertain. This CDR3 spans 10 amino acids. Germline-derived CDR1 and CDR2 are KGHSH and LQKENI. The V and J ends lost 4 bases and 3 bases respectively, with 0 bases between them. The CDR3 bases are TGTGCCAGCTCACAAGAGACCCAGTACTTC. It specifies CASSQETQYF.

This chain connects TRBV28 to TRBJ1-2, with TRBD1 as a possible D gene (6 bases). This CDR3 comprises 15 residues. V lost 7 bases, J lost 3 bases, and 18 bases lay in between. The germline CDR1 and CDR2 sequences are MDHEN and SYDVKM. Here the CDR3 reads CASTQSRDNYYGYTF. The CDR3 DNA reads TGTGCCAGCACCCAAAGTAGGGACAACTACTATGGCTACACCTTC.

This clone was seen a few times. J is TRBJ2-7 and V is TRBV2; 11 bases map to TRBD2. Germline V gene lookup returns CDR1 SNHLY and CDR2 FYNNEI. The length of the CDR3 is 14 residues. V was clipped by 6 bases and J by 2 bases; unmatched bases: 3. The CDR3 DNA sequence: TGTGCCAGCAGCCCGGGACTAGCGGCCTACGAGCAGTACTTC. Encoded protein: CASSPGLAAYEQYF. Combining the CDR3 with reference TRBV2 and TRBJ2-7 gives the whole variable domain EPEVTQTPSHQVTQMGQEVILRCVPISNHLYFYWYRQILGQKVEFLVSFYNNEISEKSEIFDDQFSVERPDGSNFTLKIRSTKLEDSAMYFCASSPGLAAYEQYFGPGTRLTVT.

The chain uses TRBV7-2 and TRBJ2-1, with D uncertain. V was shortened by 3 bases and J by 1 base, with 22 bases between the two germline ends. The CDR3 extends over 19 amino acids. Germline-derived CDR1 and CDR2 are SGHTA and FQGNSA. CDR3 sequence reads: CASSLRPPPLAGSYNEQFF. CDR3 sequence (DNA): TGTGCCAGCAGCTTGCGCCCACCCCCACTGGCTGGATCCTACAATGAGCAGTTCTTC.

DNA for the CDR3: TGCAGTGCTAGTCTGGAGGGGCACTCTGGAAACACCATATATTTT. Its protein product is CSASLEGHSGNTIYF. J is TRBJ1-3 and V is TRBV20-1; a possible D gene is TRBD1 (5 bases). V was shortened by 3 bases and J by 0 bases, with 12 bases between the two germline ends. The CDR3 spans 15 residues. From germline, CDR1 is DFQATT and CDR2 SNEGSKA (reference sequence).

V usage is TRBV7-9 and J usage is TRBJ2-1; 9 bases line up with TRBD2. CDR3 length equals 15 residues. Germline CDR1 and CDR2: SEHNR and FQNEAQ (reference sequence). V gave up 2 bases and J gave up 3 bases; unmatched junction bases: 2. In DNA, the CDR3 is TGTGCCAGCAGCTTACAAGCGGGAGGCTACAATGAGCAGTTCTTC. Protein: CASSLQAGGYNEQFF.

The CDR3 sequence is CASSLISRTDTQYF. Here the CDR3 DNA reads TGTGCCAGCAGCTTGATATCGCGCACAGATACGCAGTATTTT. The J gene is TRBJ2-3, the V gene TRBV5-4; no clear D gene. From germline, CDR1 is SGHNT and CDR2 YYREEE (reference sequence). V was clipped by 1 base and J by 1 base, with 7 bases between them. This CDR3 has 14 residues.

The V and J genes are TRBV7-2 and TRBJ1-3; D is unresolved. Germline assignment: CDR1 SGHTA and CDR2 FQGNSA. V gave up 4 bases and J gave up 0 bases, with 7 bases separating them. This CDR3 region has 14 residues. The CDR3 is CASSSVSSGNTIYF. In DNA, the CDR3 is TGTGCCAGCAGCTCAGTGAGCTCTGGAAACACCATATATTTT.

DNA of the CDR3: TGTGCCTGGAGTGTAGCCAGCATCAATGAGCAGTTCTTC. It translates to CAWSVASINEQFF. The chain carries TRBV30 and TRBJ2-1; D not resolved. CDR3 length: 13 amino acids. Trimming stripped 0 bases from V and 6 bases from J, with 9 bases between. Per the germline V gene, CDR1 is GTSNPN and CDR2 is SVGIG (reference sequence).

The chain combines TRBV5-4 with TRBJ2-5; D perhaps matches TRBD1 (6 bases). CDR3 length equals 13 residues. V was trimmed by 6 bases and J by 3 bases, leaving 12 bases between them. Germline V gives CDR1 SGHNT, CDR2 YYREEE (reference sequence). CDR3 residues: CASTTGSEETQYF. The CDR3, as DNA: TGTGCCAGCACCACAGGGAGTGAAGAGACCCAGTACTTC.

In DNA form, the CDR3 reads TGTGCCAGCAGCCACATTAGAGGGGGACAGGCTGGCTATGGCTACACCTTC. Translation: CASSHIRGGQAGYGYTF. The genes are TRBV3-1 (or the pseudogene TRBV3-2) and TRBJ1-2, with TRBD1 matching over 8 bases. This CDR3 is built from 17 residues. The germline V gene encodes CDR1 LGHDT and CDR2 YNNKEL (reference sequence). The J segment lost 4 bases and the V segment lost 3 bases, leaving 13 bases of the junction unmatched.

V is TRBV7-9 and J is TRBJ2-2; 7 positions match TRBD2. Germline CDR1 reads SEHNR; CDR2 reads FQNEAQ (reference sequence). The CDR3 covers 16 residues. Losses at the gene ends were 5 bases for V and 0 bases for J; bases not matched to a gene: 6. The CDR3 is CASSHYAGANTGELFF. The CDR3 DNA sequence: TGTGCCAGCAGCCACTATGCGGGGGCGAACACCGGGGAGCTGTTTTTT.

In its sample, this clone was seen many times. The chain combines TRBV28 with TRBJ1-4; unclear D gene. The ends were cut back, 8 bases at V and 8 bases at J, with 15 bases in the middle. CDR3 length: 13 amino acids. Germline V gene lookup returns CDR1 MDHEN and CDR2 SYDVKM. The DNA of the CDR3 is TGTGCCAGCTTAGGAGCCTTGGAAGAAAAACTGTTTTTT. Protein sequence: CASLGALEEKLFF. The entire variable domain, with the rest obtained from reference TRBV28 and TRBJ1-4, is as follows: DVKVTQSSRYLVKRTGEKVFLECVQDMDHENMFWYRQDPGLGLRLIYFSYDVKMKEKGDIPEGYSVSREKKERFSLILESASTNQTSMYLCASLGALEEKLFFGSGTQLSVL.

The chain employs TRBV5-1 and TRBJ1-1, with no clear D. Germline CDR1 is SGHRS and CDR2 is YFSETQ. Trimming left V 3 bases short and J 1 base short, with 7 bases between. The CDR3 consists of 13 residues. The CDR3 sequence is CASSYRGNTEAFF. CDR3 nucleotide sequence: TGCGCCAGCAGCTACCGGGGGAACACTGAAGCTTTCTTT.

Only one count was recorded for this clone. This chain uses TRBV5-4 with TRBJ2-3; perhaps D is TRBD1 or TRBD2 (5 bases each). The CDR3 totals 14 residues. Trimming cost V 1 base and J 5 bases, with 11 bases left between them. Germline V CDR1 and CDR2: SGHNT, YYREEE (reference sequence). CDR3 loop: CASSLFTGGDTQYF. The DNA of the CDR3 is TGTGCCAGCAGCTTGTTTACAGGAGGAGATACGCAGTATTTT.

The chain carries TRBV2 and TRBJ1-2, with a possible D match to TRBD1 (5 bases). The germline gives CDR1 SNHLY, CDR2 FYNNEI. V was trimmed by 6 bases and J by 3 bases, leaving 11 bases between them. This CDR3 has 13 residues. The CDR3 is CASRGDGYYGYTF. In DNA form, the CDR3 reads TGTGCCAGCAGGGGGGACGGCTACTATGGCTACACCTTC.

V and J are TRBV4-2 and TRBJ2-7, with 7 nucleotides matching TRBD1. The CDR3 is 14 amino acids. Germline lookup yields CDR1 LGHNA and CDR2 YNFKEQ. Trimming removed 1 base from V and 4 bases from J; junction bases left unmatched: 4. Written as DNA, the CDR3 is TGTGCCAGCAGCCAAGGGGGACAGAGTTACGAGCAGTACTTC. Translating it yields CASSQGGQSYEQYF.

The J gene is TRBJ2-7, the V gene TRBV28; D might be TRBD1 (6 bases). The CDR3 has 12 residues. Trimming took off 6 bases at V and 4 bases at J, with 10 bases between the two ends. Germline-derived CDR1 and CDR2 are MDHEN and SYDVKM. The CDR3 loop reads CASRTGSYEQYF. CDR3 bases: TGTGCCAGCAGAACAGGGTCTTACGAGCAGTACTTC.